The 2 T cell receptor beta chains reported below all come from one sample, sequenced in a study of T cells in Graves' hyperthyroidism and ophthalmopathy. What was amplified from RNA transcripts were TCR beta CDR3 regions. Primed by the HTBI set, a first-round RT-PCR was run on the TCR CDR3. MiXCR, run by TCRdb on the multiplex PCR reads, gives a single entry per CDR3 protein. Of 350,000 to 400,000 distinct CDR3 sequences listed, 19% are singletons. The specimen sequenced was blood. Receptors were obtained from a young woman with Graves' hyperthyroidism.

This clonotype appeared many times. A much larger clone differs by one base, so this may be a read error. DNA of the CDR3: TGTGCCAGCAGTGAAGCGGACACCGGGGAGCTGTTTTTT. Translated, it gives CASSEADTGELFF. V gene TRBV6-1 combines with J gene TRBJ2-2; D call uncertain. Germline V gene sequence: CDR1 MNHNS, CDR2 SASEGT. The CDR3 has 13 residues. V lost 0 bases to trimming and J lost 3 bases, with 2 bases between them.

This clonotype was counted at least ten times. J is TRBJ2-5 and V is TRBV4-1; D uncertain. The ends were cut back, 3 bases at V and 5 bases at J, with 10 bases in the middle. CDR3 length: 13 amino acids. Germline CDR1 is MGHRA and CDR2 is YSYEKL. In DNA, the CDR3 is TGCGCCAGCAGCCAGGTGGCAAGGGAGACCCAGTACTTC. Translating gives CASSQVARETQYF.